The 17 T cell receptor beta chains presented below share a single source sample, sequenced in a study of blood T cells in healthy people across ages. Sample-barcoded 5' priming and a J-beta primer mix drove a second PCR of roughly 7 to 11 cycles. One entry per CDR3 protein, called by TCRdb with MiXCR from the 5' RACE reads. The table has about 800,000 distinct CDR3 sequences, around 25% seen once. These data were also filed under a second study, of T cells of mothers and their children.

Sequencing used blood. The origin of the receptors is a boy between 10 and 17 years old in good health.

The chain is built from TRBV11-2 and TRBJ1-3; D is uncertain. V lost 1 base to trimming and J lost 3 bases, with 4 bases between them. CDR3 length: 13 residues. The germline V gene encodes CDR1 SGHAT and CDR2 FQNNGV. CDR3 residues: CASSLGLGNTIYF. The CDR3 nucleotides read TGTGCCAGCAGCTTAGGGCTTGGAAACACCATATATTTT.

This clonotype was counted a few times. The chain joins TRBV18 to TRBJ1-5, with D perhaps TRBD1 (6 bases). Germline-derived CDR1 and CDR2 are KGHSH and LQKENI. V was pared by 2 bases and J by 5 bases, with 7 bases between. This CDR3 has 13 residues. The CDR3 sequence: CASSPEGDQPQHF. In DNA, the CDR3 is TGTGCCAGCTCACCAGAGGGGGATCAGCCCCAGCATTTT.

This rearrangement joins TRBV7-6 to TRBJ2-5; TRBD1 aligns across 9 bases. The better agreement between TRBJ2-7 and the DNA end casts doubt on the J call. This CDR3 has 14 residues. Germline V CDR1 and CDR2: SGHVS, FNYEAQ. The CDR3 sequence is CASTAGTGFHEQYF. Written as DNA, the CDR3 is TGTGCCAGCACCGCCGGGACAGGGTTCCACGAGCAGTACTTC.

V and J are TRBV6-5 and TRBJ1-6; D uncertain. CDR3 length: 15 residues. The V end was cut by 6 bases, the J end by 9 bases, with 18 bases between. Germline V gene lookup returns CDR1 MNHEY and CDR2 SVGAGI. The CDR3 DNA is TGTGCCAGCAGGTCGACCGGAGGATTCGGTTCACCCCTCCACTTT. It encodes CASRSTGGFGSPLHF.

This clonotype was recorded a few times. Sequence at one end of the junction differs from germline and may be a read error. V and J are TRBV15 and TRBJ2-1, with TRBD1 identical over 7 bases. Germline values: CDR1 LNHNV, CDR2 YYDKDF (reference sequence). CDR3 length: 13 residues. This CDR3 is CATSGDRDNEQFF. The CDR3 nucleotides are TGTGCCACCAGCGGAGACAGGGACAATGAGCAGTTCTTC. Filled out from reference TRBV15 and TRBJ2-1, the complete variable domain reads DAMVIQNPRYQVTQFGKPVTLSCSQTLNHNVMYWYQQKSSQAPKLLFHYYDKDFNNEADTPDNFQSRRPNTSFCFLDIRSPGLGDTAMYLCATSGDRDNEQFFGPGTRLTVL.

This chain connects TRBV29-1 to TRBJ1-2; TRBD1 matches at 7 bases. This CDR3 has 15 amino acids. CDR1 is SQVTM and CDR2 is ANQGSEA in the germline V gene. After removal of 4 bases from V and 4 bases from J, the junction contained 12 bases not matched to a gene. The DNA of the CDR3 is TGCAGCGTTGGCCCTTCGACAGGGCTTACCTATGGCTACACCTTC. Translation gives CSVGPSTGLTYGYTF. The whole variable domain, filled in from reference TRBV29-1 and TRBJ1-2, reads SAVISQKPSRDICQRGTSLTIQCQVDSQVTMMFWYRQQPGQSLTLIATANQGSEATYESGFVIDKFPISRPNLTFSTLTVSNMSPEDSSIYLCSVGPSTGLTYGYTFGSGTRLTVV.

This clonotype has a handful of counts. The chain combines TRBV28 with TRBJ2-7; TRBD1 aligns across 8 bases. Looked up from germline, CDR1 is MDHEN and CDR2 is SYDVKM. Trimming cost V 0 bases and J 0 bases; bases outside gene matches: 4. The CDR3 totals 16 residues. CDR3 sequence reads: CASSLWGDRHSYEQYF. CDR3 in DNA: TGTGCCAGCAGTTTATGGGGGGACAGGCACTCCTACGAGCAGTACTTC.

The chain employs TRBV12-3 or TRBV12-4 and TRBJ2-5; 11 nucleotides agree with TRBD1. The CDR3 extends over 14 amino acids. J lost 5 bases, V lost 6 bases, and 5 bases had no gene match. CDR3 sequence (DNA): TGTGCCAGCAGGGACAGGGGGCTTGAGGAGACCCAGTACTTC. This sequence encodes CASRDRGLEETQYF.

This clonotype came up a few times. The V call is TRBV15, the J call TRBJ2-7; perhaps TRBD2 as D (6 bases). The germline V and J ends were trimmed by 3 bases and 2 bases, with 11 bases remaining between them. The CDR3 has 14 residues. Germline CDR1 and CDR2: LNHNV and YYDKDF (reference sequence). CDR3 amino acids: CATSRAGSTYEQYF. CDR3 in DNA: TGTGCCACCAGCAGGGCCGGGAGCACCTACGAGCAGTACTTC.

The rearrangement links TRBV20-1 to TRBJ2-5; no reliable D call. Per germline, CDR1 DFQATT and CDR2 SNEGSKA (reference sequence). Trimming pared 6 bases from V and 5 bases from J, leaving 13 bases between. The CDR3 consists of 12 residues. CDR3 sequence reads: CSAADLGETQYF. For the CDR3, the DNA is TGCAGTGCGGCTGACTTGGGGGAGACCCAGTACTTC.

J is TRBJ1-1 and V is TRBV7-8; D not resolved. CDR3 size: 16 residues. V was shortened by 4 bases and J by 0 bases, with 15 bases between the two germline ends. CDR1 SGHVS and CDR2 FQNEAQ come from the germline V gene. The DNA of the CDR3 is TGTGCCAGCAGCTCGACGACACAACCCATGAACACTGAAGCTTTCTTT. Amino acids: CASSSTTQPMNTEAFF.

The chain couples TRBV7-2 to TRBJ2-2; 8 bases line up with TRBD1. This CDR3 spans 18 amino acids. The V and J ends lost 1 base and 5 bases, in that order; junction bases with no gene match: 12. Per the germline V gene, CDR1 is SGHTA and CDR2 is FQGNSA. CDR3 nucleotides: TGTGCCAGCAGCTTAGGCGGCAGGGGGCGCGATACGACCGGGGAGCTGTTTTTT. This gives the protein CASSLGGRGRDTTGELFF.

The CDR3 region has the DNA TGTGCCAGCAGCAGGACAGGAAATTCACCCCTCCACTTT. Translation gives CASSRTGNSPLHF. The J gene is TRBJ1-6, the V gene TRBV12-3 or TRBV12-4, with 7 nucleotides matching TRBD1. Unmatched junction bases numbered 3, after V lost 6 bases and J lost 7 bases. This CDR3 is built from 13 residues.

The chain joins TRBV28 to TRBJ1-2; possibly TRBD1 for D (5 bases). The CDR3 is 13 amino acids. V gave up 1 base and J gave up 8 bases, with 11 bases separating them. Germline assignment: CDR1 MDHEN and CDR2 SYDVKM. The CDR3 is CASSLSPGEGYTF. The CDR3 region has the DNA TGTGCCAGCAGTTTATCCCCGGGGGAAGGCTACACCTTC.

The chain combines TRBV5-1 with TRBJ2-1; TRBD2 aligns across 8 bases. V was clipped by 4 bases and J by 4 bases; unmatched bases: 4. This CDR3 is 14 amino acids long. Looked up from germline, CDR1 is SGHRS and CDR2 is YFSETQ. CDR3 in amino acids: CASSGTSLYNEQFF. Here the CDR3 DNA reads TGCGCCAGCAGCGGGACTAGTCTTTACAATGAGCAGTTCTTC. Looking up the rest from reference TRBV5-1 and TRBJ2-1 gives the full variable domain: KAGVTQTPRYLIKTRGQQVTLSCSPISGHRSVSWYQQTPGQGLQFLFEYFSETQRNKGNFPGRFSGRQFSNSRSEMNVSTLELGDSALYLCASSGTSLYNEQFFGPGTRLTVL.

This clonotype was counted only a few times. CDR3 loop: CSVEKEGETQYF. The CDR3 DNA sequence: TGCAGCGTTGAGAAGGAGGGAGAGACCCAGTACTTC. The chain employs TRBV29-1 and TRBJ2-5; tentative D call: TRBD2 (6 bases). The CDR3 loop spans 12 amino acids. The germline CDR1 and CDR2 sequences are SQVTM and ANQGSEA. The V end lost 3 bases, the J end lost 4 bases, and 9 bases lay between the germline ends.

V and J are TRBV2 and TRBJ1-1; D perhaps matches TRBD1 (5 bases). The CDR3 covers 11 residues. Germline CDR1 and CDR2: SNHLY and FYNNEI. V was clipped by 5 bases and J by 8 bases, with 9 bases between them. The CDR3 sequence: CASSRDAEAFF. The CDR3 coding sequence is TGTGCCAGCAGTCGGGACGCGGAAGCTTTCTTT.